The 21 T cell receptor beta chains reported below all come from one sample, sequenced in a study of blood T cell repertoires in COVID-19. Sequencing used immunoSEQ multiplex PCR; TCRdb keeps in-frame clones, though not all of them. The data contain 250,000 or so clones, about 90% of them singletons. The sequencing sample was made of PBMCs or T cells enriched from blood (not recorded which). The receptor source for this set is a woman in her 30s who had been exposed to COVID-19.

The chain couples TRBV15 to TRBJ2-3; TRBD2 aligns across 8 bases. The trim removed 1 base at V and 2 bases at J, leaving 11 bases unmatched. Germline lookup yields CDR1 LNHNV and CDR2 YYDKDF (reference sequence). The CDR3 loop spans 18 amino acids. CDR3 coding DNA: TGTGCCACCAGCAGAGGTGGCGCGGGAGGCCTAAACACAGATACGCAGTATTTT. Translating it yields CATSRGGAGGLNTDTQYF.

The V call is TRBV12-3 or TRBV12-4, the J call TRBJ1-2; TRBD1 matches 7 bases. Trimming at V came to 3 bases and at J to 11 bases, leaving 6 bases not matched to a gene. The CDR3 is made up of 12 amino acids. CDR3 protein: CASSFLGQAYTF. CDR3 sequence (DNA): TGTGCCAGCAGTTTCTTAGGACAGGCTTACACCTTC.

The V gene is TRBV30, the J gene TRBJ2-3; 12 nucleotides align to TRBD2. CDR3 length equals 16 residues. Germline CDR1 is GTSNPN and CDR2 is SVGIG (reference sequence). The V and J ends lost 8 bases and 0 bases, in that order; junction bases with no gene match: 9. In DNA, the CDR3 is TGTGCCGGGGGGACTAGCGGGTTGCCTAGCACAGATACGCAGTATTTT. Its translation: CAGGTSGLPSTDTQYF. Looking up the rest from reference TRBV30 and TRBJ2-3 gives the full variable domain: SQTIHQWPATLVQPVGSPLSLECTVEGTSNPNLYWYRQAAGRGLQLLFYSVGIGQISSEVPQNLSASRPQDRQFILSSKKLLLSDSGFYLCAGGTSGLPSTDTQYFGPGTRLTVL.

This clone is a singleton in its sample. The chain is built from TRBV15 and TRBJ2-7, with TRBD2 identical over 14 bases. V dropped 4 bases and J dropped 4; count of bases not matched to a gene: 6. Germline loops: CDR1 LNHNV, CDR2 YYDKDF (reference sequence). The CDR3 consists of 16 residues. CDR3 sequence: CATSTGTSGSWYEQYF. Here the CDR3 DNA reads TGTGCCACCAGCACCGGGACTAGCGGGAGTTGGTACGAGCAGTACTTC.

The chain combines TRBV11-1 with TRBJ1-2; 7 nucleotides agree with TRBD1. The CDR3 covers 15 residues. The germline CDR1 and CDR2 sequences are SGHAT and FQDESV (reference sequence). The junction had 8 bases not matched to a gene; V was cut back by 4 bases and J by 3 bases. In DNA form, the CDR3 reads TGTGCCAGCAGCTCAGACAGGGACTGGGACTATGGCTACACCTTC. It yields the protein CASSSDRDWDYGYTF.

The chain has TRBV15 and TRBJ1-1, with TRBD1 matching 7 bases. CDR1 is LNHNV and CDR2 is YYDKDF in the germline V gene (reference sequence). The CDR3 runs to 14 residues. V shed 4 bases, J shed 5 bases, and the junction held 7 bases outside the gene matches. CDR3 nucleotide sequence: TGTGCCACCAGCATTACAGGGGCAGGGACTGAAGCTTTCTTT. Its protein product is CATSITGAGTEAFF. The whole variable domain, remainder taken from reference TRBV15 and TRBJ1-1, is DAMVIQNPRYQVTQFGKPVTLSCSQTLNHNVMYWYQQKSSQAPKLLFHYYDKDFNNEADTPDNFQSRRPNTSFCFLDIRSPGLGDTAMYLCATSITGAGTEAFFGQGTRLTVV.

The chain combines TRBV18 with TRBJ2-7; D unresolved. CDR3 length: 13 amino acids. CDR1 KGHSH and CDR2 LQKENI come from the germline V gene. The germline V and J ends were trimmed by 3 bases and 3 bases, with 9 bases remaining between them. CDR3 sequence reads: CASSPSPGYEQYF. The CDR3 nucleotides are TGTGCCAGCTCACCGTCCCCCGGCTACGAGCAGTACTTC.

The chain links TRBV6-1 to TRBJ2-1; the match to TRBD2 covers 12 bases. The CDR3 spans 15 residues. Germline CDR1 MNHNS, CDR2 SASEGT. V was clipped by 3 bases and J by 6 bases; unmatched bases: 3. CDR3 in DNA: TGTGCCAGCAGTGATCTAGCGGGAGGGCCCAATGAGCAGTTCTTC. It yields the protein CASSDLAGGPNEQFF.

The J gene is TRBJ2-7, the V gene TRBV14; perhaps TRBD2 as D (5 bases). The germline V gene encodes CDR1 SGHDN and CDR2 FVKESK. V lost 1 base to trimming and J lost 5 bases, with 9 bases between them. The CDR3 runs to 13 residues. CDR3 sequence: CASSQVLEDEQYF. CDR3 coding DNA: TGTGCCAGCAGCCAAGTACTGGAGGACGAGCAGTACTTC.

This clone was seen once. The CDR3 reads CASSELPSGISDTQYF. The CDR3 DNA reads TGTGCCAGCAGTGAACTTCCTAGCGGGATCTCAGATACGCAGTATTTT. The chain joins TRBV6-1 to TRBJ2-3, with 9 bases identical to TRBD2. Germline V gene sequence: CDR1 MNHNS, CDR2 SASEGT. The CDR3 runs 16 residues. The V and J ends lost 2 bases and 4 bases, in that order; junction bases with no gene match: 7.

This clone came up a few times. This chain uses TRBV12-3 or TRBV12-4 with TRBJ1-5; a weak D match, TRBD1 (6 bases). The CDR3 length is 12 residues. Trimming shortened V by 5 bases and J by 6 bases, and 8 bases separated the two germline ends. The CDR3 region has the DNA TGTGCCAGCAGTAACAGGGTTCAGCCCCAGCATTTT. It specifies CASSNRVQPQHF.

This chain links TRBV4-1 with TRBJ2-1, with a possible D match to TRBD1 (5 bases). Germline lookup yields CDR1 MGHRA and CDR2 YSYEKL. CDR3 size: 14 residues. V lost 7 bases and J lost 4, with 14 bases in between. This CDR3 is CASMQGFAYNEQFF. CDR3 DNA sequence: TGCGCCAGCATGCAGGGATTCGCATACAATGAGCAGTTCTTC.

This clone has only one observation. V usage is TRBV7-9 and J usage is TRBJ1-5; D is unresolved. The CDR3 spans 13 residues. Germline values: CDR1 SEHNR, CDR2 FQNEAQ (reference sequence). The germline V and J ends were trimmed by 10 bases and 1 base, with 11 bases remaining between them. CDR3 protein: CATGGSSNQPQHF. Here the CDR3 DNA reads TGTGCCACCGGAGGGTCCAGCAATCAGCCCCAGCATTTT.

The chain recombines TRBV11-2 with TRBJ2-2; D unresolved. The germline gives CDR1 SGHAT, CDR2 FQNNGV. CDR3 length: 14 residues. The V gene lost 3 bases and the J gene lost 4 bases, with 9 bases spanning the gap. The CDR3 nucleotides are TGTGCCAGCAGCTTGAGCCGAACCACCGGGGAGCTGTTTTTT. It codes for CASSLSRTTGELFF.

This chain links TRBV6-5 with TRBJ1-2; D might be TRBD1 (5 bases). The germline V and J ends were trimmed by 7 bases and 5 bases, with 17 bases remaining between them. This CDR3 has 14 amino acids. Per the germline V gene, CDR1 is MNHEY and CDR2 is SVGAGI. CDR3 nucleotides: TGTGCCAGCATGCAGGGCATCGTATTATATGGCTACACCTTC. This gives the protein CASMQGIVLYGYTF.

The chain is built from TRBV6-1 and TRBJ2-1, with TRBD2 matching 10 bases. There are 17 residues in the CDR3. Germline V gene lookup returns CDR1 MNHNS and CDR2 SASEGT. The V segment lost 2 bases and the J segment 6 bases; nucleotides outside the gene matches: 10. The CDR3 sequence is CASSEIGWGTSVNEQFF. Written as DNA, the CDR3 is TGTGCCAGCAGTGAAATAGGTTGGGGGACTAGCGTCAATGAGCAGTTCTTC.

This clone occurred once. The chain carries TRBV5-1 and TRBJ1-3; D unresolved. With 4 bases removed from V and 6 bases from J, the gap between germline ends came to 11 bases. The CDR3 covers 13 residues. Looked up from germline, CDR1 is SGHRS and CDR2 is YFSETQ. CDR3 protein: CASSQADKNTIYF. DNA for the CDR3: TGCGCCAGCAGCCAGGCAGACAAAAACACCATATATTTT.

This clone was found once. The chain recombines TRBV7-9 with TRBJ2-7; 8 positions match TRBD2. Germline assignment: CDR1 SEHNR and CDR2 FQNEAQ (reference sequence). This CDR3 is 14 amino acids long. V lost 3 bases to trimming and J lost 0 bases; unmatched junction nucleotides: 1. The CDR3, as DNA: TGTGCCAGCAGCTTTCTAGCGGGCTCCTACGAGCAGTACTTC. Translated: CASSFLAGSYEQYF.

CDR3 amino acids: CASTLGGASTDTQYF. In DNA form, the CDR3 reads TGCGCCAGCACCCTAGGGGGCGCTAGCACAGATACGCAGTATTTT. The chain couples TRBV5-1 to TRBJ2-3; 7 bases line up with TRBD1. The CDR3 spans 15 residues. V was pared by 6 bases and J by 0 bases, with 7 bases of the junction left unmatched. In germline, CDR1 is SGHRS, CDR2 YFSETQ.

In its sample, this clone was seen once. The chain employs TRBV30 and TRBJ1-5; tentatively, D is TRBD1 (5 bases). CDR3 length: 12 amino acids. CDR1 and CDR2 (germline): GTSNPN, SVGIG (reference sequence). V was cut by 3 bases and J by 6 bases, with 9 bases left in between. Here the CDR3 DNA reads TGTGCCTGGAGGCAGGGAGGTCAGCCCCAGCATTTT. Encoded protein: CAWRQGGQPQHF.

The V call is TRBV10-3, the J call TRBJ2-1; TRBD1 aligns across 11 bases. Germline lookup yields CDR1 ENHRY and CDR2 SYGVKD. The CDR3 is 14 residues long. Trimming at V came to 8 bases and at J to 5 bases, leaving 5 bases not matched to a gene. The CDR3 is CAISGTGGNNEQFF. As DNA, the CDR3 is TGTGCCATCTCCGGGACAGGGGGAAACAATGAGCAGTTCTTC.